This passage covers 26 T cell receptor beta chains from one sample sequenced in a study of early T cells in non-severe SARS-CoV-2 infection (dated by TCRdb to about 2021). Libraries were prepared through 5' RACE. TCRdb shows the sequencer as NextSeq 500. Using fastp trimming at Q25 and MiXCR clonotype assembly, TCRdb reanalyzed the public sequencing data and kept in-frame beta chains. Identical CDR3 protein sequences are pooled into one entry, listed with their most common genes and DNA. Here the sample has about 58,000 distinct CDR3 sequences; roughly an eighth occur a single time. In total, the top ten clones hold around 9.9% of the sample. Sequences were obtained from whole blood. Receptor source: an adult who was a healthcare worker with PCR-confirmed SARS-CoV-2 infection or an uninfected control (not recorded which).

This clonotype came up many times. This chain connects TRBV7-2 to TRBJ1-6; 8 bases map to TRBD1. V lost 6 bases to trimming and J lost 8 bases; unmatched junction nucleotides: 6. Germline V lookup: CDR1 SGHTA, CDR2 FQGNSA. This CDR3 comprises 14 residues. The CDR3 DNA reads as TGTGCCAGCAGTGGACAGGGCGTTCATTCACCCCTCCACTTT. Translating it yields CASSGQGVHSPLHF.

Only a few counts were recorded for this clonotype. This chain links TRBV27 with TRBJ1-6, with 11 bases identical to TRBD1. The CDR3 has 18 residues. With 5 bases clipped from V and 3 bases from J, the junction kept 9 bases outside the gene matches. The germline V gene encodes CDR1 MNHEY and CDR2 SMNVEV (reference sequence). CDR3 bases: TGTGCCAGCAGTCCCCGGGGACAGGGGGTACTCTATAATTCACCCCTCCACTTT. It encodes CASSPRGQGVLYNSPLHF.

This clonotype came up many times. The rearrangement uses TRBV5-1 and TRBJ2-7; D uncertain. The CDR3 loop spans 10 amino acids. Per germline, CDR1 SGHRS and CDR2 YFSETQ. Trimming left V 4 bases short and J 5 bases short, with 4 bases between. CDR3 nucleotide sequence: TGCGCCAGCAGCGTAGACGAGCAGTACTTC. Translating gives CASSVDEQYF. Based on the CDR3 plus reference TRBV5-1 and TRBJ2-7, the full variable domain is KAGVTQTPRYLIKTRGQQVTLSCSPISGHRSVSWYQQTPGQGLQFLFEYFSETQRNKGNFPGRFSGRQFSNSRSEMNVSTLELGDSALYLCASSVDEQYFGPGTRLTVT.

This clonotype was picked up a small number of times. The rearrangement joins TRBV9 to TRBJ2-7, with D perhaps TRBD1 or TRBD2 (5 bases each). From germline, CDR1 is SGDLS and CDR2 YYNGEE. The CDR3 extends over 15 amino acids. V lost 0 bases and J lost 0, with 10 bases in between. The CDR3 loop is CASSVGDGYSYEQYF. The CDR3 nucleotides read TGTGCCAGCAGCGTAGGGGACGGGTACTCCTACGAGCAGTACTTC.

This clonotype was counted only a few times. The chain is built from TRBV7-8 and TRBJ2-7; 8 bases match TRBD2. The CDR3 loop spans 15 amino acids. From germline, CDR1 is SGHVS and CDR2 FQNEAQ. After removal of 7 bases from V and 4 bases from J, the junction contained 12 bases not matched to a gene. CDR3 bases: TGTGCCAGCACAACGCTCGGGGGGGCCCTATACGAGCAGTACTTC. Translation gives CASTTLGGALYEQYF.

The sample holds a few counts of this clonotype. The CDR3 DNA follows: TGTGCCAGCAGTTTCGGGACTAGCGGCTACGAGCAGTACTTC. This encodes CASSFGTSGYEQYF. The chain is built from TRBV6-5 and TRBJ2-7, with 11 bases identical to TRBD2. The CDR3 length is 14 residues. Germline-derived CDR1 and CDR2 are MNHEY and SVGAGI. V was pared by 4 bases and J by 3 bases, with 2 bases of the junction left unmatched.

This clonotype was recorded at least ten times. The J gene is TRBJ1-2, the V gene TRBV30; D may be TRBD1 (5 bases). The germline CDR1 and CDR2 sequences are GTSNPN and SVGIG (reference sequence). The CDR3 loop spans 14 amino acids. Trimming left V 2 bases short and J 7 bases short, with 17 bases between. For the CDR3, the DNA is TGTGCCTGGAGTTCGCCAGGGTTTCAACGTGGCTACACCTTC. It translates to CAWSSPGFQRGYTF.

In this sample, this clonotype turned up a few times. This sequence joins TRBV9 and TRBJ1-4, with unresolved D. The germline gives CDR1 SGDLS, CDR2 YYNGEE. The V gene lost 2 bases and the J gene lost 5 bases, with 13 bases spanning the gap. This CDR3 has 15 amino acids. The chain's CDR3 is CASSVAPVQNEKLFF. CDR3 nucleotides: TGTGCCAGCAGCGTGGCTCCGGTCCAAAATGAAAAACTGTTTTTT.

This chain links TRBV7-9 with TRBJ1-1; D is perhaps TRBD1 (5 bases). V was shortened by 2 bases and J by 8 bases, with 6 bases between the two germline ends. Per the germline V gene, CDR1 is SEHNR and CDR2 is FQNEAQ (reference sequence). This CDR3 region has 11 residues. Here the CDR3 reads CASSLNREAFF. The CDR3 region has the DNA TGTGCCAGCAGCTTAAACAGGGAAGCTTTCTTT.

This clonotype has ten or more counts. The chain employs TRBV28 and TRBJ2-3; D could derive from TRBD1 or TRBD2 (5 bases each). Germline CDR1 reads MDHEN; CDR2 reads SYDVKM. V lost 3 bases and J lost 0, with 13 bases in between. This CDR3 comprises 16 residues. The CDR3 reads CASSLGVGPSTDTQYF. CDR3 in DNA: TGTGCCAGCAGTTTGGGAGTGGGGCCTAGCACAGATACGCAGTATTTT. The whole variable domain, filled in from reference TRBV28 and TRBJ2-3, reads DVKVTQSSRYLVKRTGEKVFLECVQDMDHENMFWYRQDPGLGLRLIYFSYDVKMKEKGDIPEGYSVSREKKERFSLILESASTNQTSMYLCASSLGVGPSTDTQYFGPGTRLTVL.

This clonotype has ten or more counts. The gene calls are TRBV4-3 and TRBJ1-4, with D hard to call. Germline lookup yields CDR1 LGHNA and CDR2 YSLEER. V dropped 0 bases and J dropped 0 bases, with 8 bases sitting between them. The CDR3 spans 16 residues. The CDR3 DNA reads as TGCGCCAGCAGCCAAGATCTAGGGACAACTAATGAAAAACTGTTTTTT. This codes for CASSQDLGTTNEKLFF.

This clonotype was found a few times. The gene calls are TRBV6-1 and TRBJ2-2; 8 bases are a match to TRBD2. CDR1 is MNHNS and CDR2 is SASEGT in the germline V gene. The ends lost 5 bases at V and 4 bases at J; junction bases unmatched: 9. The CDR3 is made up of 16 amino acids. DNA for the CDR3: TGTGCCAGCAGTACACTCGCGGGGGGTATCACCGGGGAGCTGTTTTTT. Its protein is CASSTLAGGITGELFF.

This clonotype was detected a few times. This sequence joins TRBV13 and TRBJ2-1; D is perhaps TRBD2 (5 bases). Looked up from germline, CDR1 is PRHDT and CDR2 is FYEKMQ (reference sequence). CDR3 length: 14 residues. V dropped 4 bases and J dropped 7 bases, with 14 bases sitting between them. DNA for the CDR3: TGTGCCAGCAGCTCGGATTGGCGGGCAAATGAGCAGTTCTTC. Protein: CASSSDWRANEQFF.

This clonotype has a handful of counts. V is TRBV4-2 and J is TRBJ1-2; no clear D. CDR3 length: 15 residues. The ends were cut back, 0 bases at V and 6 bases at J, with 14 bases in the middle. CDR1 is LGHNA, CDR2 YNFKEQ, per germline. The CDR3 protein is CASSQETVGVDGYTF. The CDR3 region has the DNA TGTGCCAGCAGCCAAGAAACAGTCGGCGTAGATGGCTACACCTTC.

Many counts were recorded for this clonotype. This chain links TRBV4-3 with TRBJ2-6; D gene ambiguous. The germline V gene has CDR1 LGHNA and CDR2 YSLEER. This CDR3 has 17 residues. V was trimmed by 4 bases and J by 0 bases, leaving 13 bases between them. CDR3 in DNA: TGCGCCAGCAGCCGAGTGACGGCTTCCTCTGGGGCCAACGTCCTGACTTTC. Protein product: CASSRVTASSGANVLTF.

The chain couples TRBV27 to TRBJ2-2; the D is unclear. Germline lookup yields CDR1 MNHEY and CDR2 SMNVEV (reference sequence). This CDR3 has 14 amino acids. V shed 6 bases and J shed 3 bases, with 11 bases lying between them. The CDR3 sequence: CASSLTGYTGELFF. In DNA form, the CDR3 reads TGTGCCAGCAGCCTGACCGGATACACCGGGGAGCTGTTTTTT.

There are many counts of this clonotype. J is TRBJ1-2 and V is TRBV7-9, with unresolved D. V dropped 4 bases and J dropped 7 bases, with 19 bases sitting between them. Germline V CDR1 and CDR2: SEHNR, FQNEAQ (reference sequence). This CDR3 has 15 residues. The CDR3 here is CASSSLSSRGGGYTF. The DNA of the CDR3 is TGTGCCAGCAGCTCCCTATCATCCCGTGGCGGTGGCTACACCTTC.

This clonotype was found many times. The V call is TRBV20-1, the J call TRBJ2-7; 7 bases fit TRBD2. Trimming cost V 1 base and J 0 bases; bases outside gene matches: 6. Germline CDR1 is DFQATT and CDR2 is SNEGSKA (reference sequence). The CDR3 is made up of 15 amino acids. The CDR3 protein is CSARVGSGDSYEQYF. The CDR3 nucleotides are TGCAGTGCTAGAGTGGGGAGCGGGGACTCCTACGAGCAGTACTTC.

A few counts support this clonotype. The chain recombines TRBV9 with TRBJ2-1, with D unclear. V was cut by 0 bases and J by 0 bases, with 10 bases left in between. Germline CDR1 and CDR2: SGDLS and YYNGEE. CDR3 size: 16 residues. CDR3 protein: CASSVATSASYNEQFF. In nucleotides, the CDR3 is TGTGCCAGCAGCGTAGCTACCAGCGCCTCCTACAATGAGCAGTTCTTC.

This clonotype showed up just a few times. This chain uses TRBV29-1 with TRBJ1-5; the D is unclear. The CDR3 is made up of 14 amino acids. V was clipped by 4 bases and J by 0 bases, with 10 bases between them. In germline, CDR1 is SQVTM, CDR2 ANQGSEA. The CDR3 here is CSVVTGNSNQPQHF. The CDR3 DNA follows: TGCAGCGTTGTAACCGGCAATAGCAATCAGCCCCAGCATTTT.

Ten or more counts support this clonotype. The rearrangement joins TRBV20-1 to TRBJ1-1, with 7 positions matching TRBD1. The germline gives CDR1 DFQATT, CDR2 SNEGSKA (reference sequence). J was trimmed by 9 bases and V by 6 bases; bases with no gene match: 7. This CDR3 has 11 residues. The chain's CDR3 is CSALKGQQAFF. The CDR3 DNA follows: TGCAGTGCCCTAAAGGGACAGCAAGCTTTCTTT.

In its sample, this clonotype was seen many times. The V call is TRBV7-9, the J call TRBJ1-5, with 7 bases fitting TRBD1. The CDR3 is 14 residues long. CDR1 is SEHNR, CDR2 FQNEAQ, per germline (reference sequence). Germline trimming cut 5 bases from V and 5 bases from J; bases unmatched to any gene: 6. CDR3 in DNA: TGTGCCAGCAGCCTAGGGGGCGTTGATCAGCCCCAGCATTTT. Residues: CASSLGGVDQPQHF.

This clonotype was seen a few times. The gene calls are TRBV4-1 and TRBJ1-2, with 11 positions matching TRBD1. This CDR3 has 15 residues. With V trimmed by 3 bases and J by 4 bases, 4 bases remained unmatched. Germline V gene sequence: CDR1 MGHRA, CDR2 YSYEKL. The CDR3 bases are TGCGCCAGCAGCCAGGACAGGGGGCCCGGCTATGGCTACACCTTC. Translation: CASSQDRGPGYGYTF.

This clonotype has ten or more counts. The chain combines TRBV20-1 with TRBJ1-2; 7 bases are shared with TRBD1. J gave up 8 bases and V 0 bases, and 3 bases lay outside the gene matches. Germline values: CDR1 DFQATT, CDR2 SNEGSKA (reference sequence). This CDR3 comprises 12 residues. The CDR3 region is CSARETGRGYTF. DNA for the CDR3: TGCAGTGCTAGAGAGACAGGGAGGGGCTACACCTTC.

This clonotype was detected only a few times. The V call is TRBV27, the J call TRBJ2-5; 8 bases map to TRBD1. CDR3 length: 15 amino acids. V lost 5 bases, J lost 0 bases, and 5 bases stayed unmatched. The germline V gene has CDR1 MNHEY and CDR2 SMNVEV (reference sequence). Here the CDR3 reads CASSGTGTDQETQYF. The CDR3 coding sequence is TGTGCCAGCAGTGGGACAGGAACTGACCAAGAGACCCAGTACTTC.

The chain uses TRBV6-5 and TRBJ2-1, with 11 bases lining up with TRBD2. V lost 0 bases to trimming and J lost 7 bases; unmatched junction nucleotides: 5. This CDR3 has 16 residues. Germline V lookup: CDR1 MNHEY, CDR2 SVGAGI. The CDR3 region is CASSYSGTSGPNEQFF. In DNA, the CDR3 is TGTGCCAGCAGTTACTCCGGGACTAGCGGACCAAATGAGCAGTTCTTC.